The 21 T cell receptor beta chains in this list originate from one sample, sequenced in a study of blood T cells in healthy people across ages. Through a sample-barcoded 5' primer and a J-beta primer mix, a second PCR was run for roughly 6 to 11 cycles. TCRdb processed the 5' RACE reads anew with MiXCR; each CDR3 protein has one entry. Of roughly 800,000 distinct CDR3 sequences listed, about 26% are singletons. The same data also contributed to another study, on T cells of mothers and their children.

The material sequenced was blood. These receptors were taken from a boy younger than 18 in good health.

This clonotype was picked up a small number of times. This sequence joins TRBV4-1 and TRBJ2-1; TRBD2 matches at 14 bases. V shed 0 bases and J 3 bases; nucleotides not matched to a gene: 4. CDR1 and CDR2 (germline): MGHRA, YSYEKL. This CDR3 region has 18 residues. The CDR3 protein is CASSQDRGLAGDYNEQFF. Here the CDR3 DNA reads TGCGCCAGCAGCCAAGATCGGGGACTAGCGGGGGACTACAATGAGCAGTTCTTC.

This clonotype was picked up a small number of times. The CDR3 DNA reads TGCGCCAGCACGCTACGGGGCCGGGGAAACATTCAGTACTTC. It is translated as CASTLRGRGNIQYF. The J gene is TRBJ2-4, the V gene TRBV10-2; D may match TRBD1 or TRBD2 (5 bases each). From germline, CDR1 is WSHSY and CDR2 SAAADI. Trimming shortened V by 7 bases and J by 6 bases, and 16 bases separated the two germline ends. This CDR3 has 14 residues.

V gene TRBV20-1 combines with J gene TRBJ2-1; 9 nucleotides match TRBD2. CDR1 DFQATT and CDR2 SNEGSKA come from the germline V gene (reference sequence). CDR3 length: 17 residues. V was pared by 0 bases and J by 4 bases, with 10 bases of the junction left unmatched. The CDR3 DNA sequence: TGCAGTGCTAGAGACTACGCGGGAGGGGGGCTGTACAATGAGCAGTTCTTC. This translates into CSARDYAGGGLYNEQFF.

The CDR3 loop reads CASSNPGTNRRQPQHF. DNA of the CDR3: TGTGCCAGCAGTAACCCGGGGACAAATAGGAGGCAGCCCCAGCATTTT. The genes are TRBV2 and TRBJ1-5; tentatively, D is TRBD1 (6 bases). Trimming removed 5 bases from V and 7 bases from J, with 21 bases in between. This CDR3 comprises 16 residues. Germline V CDR1 and CDR2: SNHLY, FYNNEI.

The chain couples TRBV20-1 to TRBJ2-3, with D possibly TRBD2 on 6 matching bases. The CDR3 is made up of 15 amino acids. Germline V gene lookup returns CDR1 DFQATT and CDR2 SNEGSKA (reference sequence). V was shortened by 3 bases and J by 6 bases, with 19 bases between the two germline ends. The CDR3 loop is CSARGWDSLGDTQYF. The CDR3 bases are TGCAGTGCTAGGGGCTGGGACTCGTTGGGGGATACGCAGTATTTT.

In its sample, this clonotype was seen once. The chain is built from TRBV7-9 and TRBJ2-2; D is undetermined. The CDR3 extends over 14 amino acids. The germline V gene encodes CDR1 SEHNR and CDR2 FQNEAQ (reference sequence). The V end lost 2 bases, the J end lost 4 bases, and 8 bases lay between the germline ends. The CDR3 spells CASSLPPGTGELFF. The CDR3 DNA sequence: TGTGCCAGCAGCTTACCCCCGGGCACCGGGGAGCTGTTTTTT.

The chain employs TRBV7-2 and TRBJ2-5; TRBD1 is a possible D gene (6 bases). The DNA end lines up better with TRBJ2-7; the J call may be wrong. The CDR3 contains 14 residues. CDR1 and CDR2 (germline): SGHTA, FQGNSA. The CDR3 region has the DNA TGTGCCAGCAGCTCCCTGGGGGCCAACTACGAGCAGTACTTC. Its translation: CASSSLGANYEQYF.

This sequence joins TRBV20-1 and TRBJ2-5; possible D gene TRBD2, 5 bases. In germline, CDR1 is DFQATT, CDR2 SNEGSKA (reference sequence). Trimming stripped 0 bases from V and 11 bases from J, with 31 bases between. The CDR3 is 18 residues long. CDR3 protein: CSARERHARNTRTREQYF. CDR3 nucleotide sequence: TGCAGTGCTAGAGAGAGGCATGCCAGGAATACGAGAACGAGGGAGCAGTACTTC.

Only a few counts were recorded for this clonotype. The CDR3 nucleotides read TGTGCCAGCAGTGAGAATCGACAGGGAAGGGAGCAGTTCTTC. Its protein product is CASSENRQGREQFF. V is TRBV2 and J is TRBJ2-5; 7 nucleotides line up with TRBD1. The last part of the DNA fits TRBJ2-1 better; the J call may be wrong. The V gene's germline CDR1 is SNHLY and CDR2 FYNNEI. The CDR3 covers 14 residues.

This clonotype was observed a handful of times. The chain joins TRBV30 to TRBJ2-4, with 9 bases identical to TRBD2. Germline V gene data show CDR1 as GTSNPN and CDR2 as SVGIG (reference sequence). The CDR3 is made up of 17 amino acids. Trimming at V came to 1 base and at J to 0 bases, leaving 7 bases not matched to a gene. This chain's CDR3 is CAWSGGASGVAKNIQYF. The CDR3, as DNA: TGTGCCTGGAGTGGTGGTGCTAGCGGGGTAGCCAAAAACATTCAGTACTTC.

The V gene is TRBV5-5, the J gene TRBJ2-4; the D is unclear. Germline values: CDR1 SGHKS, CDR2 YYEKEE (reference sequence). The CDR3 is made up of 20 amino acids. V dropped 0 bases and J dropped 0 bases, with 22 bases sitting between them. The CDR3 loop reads CASSLVHPVTGNIAKNIQYF. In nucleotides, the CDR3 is TGTGCCAGCAGCTTGGTCCACCCGGTAACCGGTAACATAGCCAAAAACATTCAGTACTTC.

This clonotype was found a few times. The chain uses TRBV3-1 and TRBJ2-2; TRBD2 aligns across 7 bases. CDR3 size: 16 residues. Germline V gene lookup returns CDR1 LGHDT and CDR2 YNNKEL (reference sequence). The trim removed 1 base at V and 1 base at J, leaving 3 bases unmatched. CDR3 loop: CASSQAASGNTGELFF. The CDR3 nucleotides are TGTGCCAGCAGCCAAGCAGCTAGCGGGAACACCGGGGAGCTGTTTTTT.

CDR3 residues: CASSLAEGPYEQYF. Here the CDR3 DNA reads TGTGCCAGCAGCTTAGCGGAGGGGCCCTACGAGCAGTACTTC. This rearrangement joins TRBV7-2 to TRBJ2-5; D is perhaps TRBD2 (6 bases). The J call is uncertain, as TRBJ2-7 better fits the DNA end. This CDR3 has 14 residues. The germline V gene encodes CDR1 SGHTA and CDR2 FQGNSA.

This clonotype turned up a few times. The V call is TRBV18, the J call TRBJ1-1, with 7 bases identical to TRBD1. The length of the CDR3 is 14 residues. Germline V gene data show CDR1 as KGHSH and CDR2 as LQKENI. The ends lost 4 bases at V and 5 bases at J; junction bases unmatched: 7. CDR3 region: CASSLTGDRTEAFF. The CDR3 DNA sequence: TGTGCCAGCTCACTTACCGGGGACAGAACTGAAGCTTTCTTT.

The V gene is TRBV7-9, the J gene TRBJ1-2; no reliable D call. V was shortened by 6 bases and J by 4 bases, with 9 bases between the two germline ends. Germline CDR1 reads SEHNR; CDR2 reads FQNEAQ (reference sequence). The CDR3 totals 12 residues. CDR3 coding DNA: TGTGCCAGCAGGGACGATAGCTATGGCTACACCTTC. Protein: CASRDDSYGYTF.

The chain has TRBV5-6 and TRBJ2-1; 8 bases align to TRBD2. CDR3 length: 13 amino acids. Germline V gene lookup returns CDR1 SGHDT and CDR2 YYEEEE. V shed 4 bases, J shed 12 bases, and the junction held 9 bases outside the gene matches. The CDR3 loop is CASSLRAGGVQFF. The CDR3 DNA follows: TGTGCCAGCAGCCTTCGGGCGGGAGGAGTGCAGTTCTTC.

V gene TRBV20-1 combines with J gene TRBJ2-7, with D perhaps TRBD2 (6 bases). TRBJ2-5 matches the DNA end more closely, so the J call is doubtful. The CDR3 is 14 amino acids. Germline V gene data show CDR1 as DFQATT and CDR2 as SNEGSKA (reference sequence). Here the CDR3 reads CSARDRLGRETQYF. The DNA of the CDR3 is TGCAGTGCTAGAGACCGACTGGGGAGGGAGACCCAGTACTTC.

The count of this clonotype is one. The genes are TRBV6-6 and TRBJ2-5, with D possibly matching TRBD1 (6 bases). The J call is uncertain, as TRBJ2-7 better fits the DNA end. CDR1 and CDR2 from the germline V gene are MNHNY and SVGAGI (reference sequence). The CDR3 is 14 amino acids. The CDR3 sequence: CASGGTGHIYEQYF. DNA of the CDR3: TGTGCCAGCGGGGGAACGGGACACATCTACGAGCAGTACTTC.

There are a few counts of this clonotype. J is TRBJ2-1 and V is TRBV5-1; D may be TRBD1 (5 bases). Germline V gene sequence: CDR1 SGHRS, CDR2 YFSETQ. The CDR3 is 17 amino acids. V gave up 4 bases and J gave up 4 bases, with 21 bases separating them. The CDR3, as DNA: TGCGCCAGCAGCCAGACAGTTCCCCCCGTCTCGTACAATGAGCAGTTCTTC. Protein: CASSQTVPPVSYNEQFF.

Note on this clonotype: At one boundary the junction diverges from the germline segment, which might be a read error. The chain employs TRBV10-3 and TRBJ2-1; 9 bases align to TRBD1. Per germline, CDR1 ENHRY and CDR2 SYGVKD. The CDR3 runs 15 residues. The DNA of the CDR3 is TGTGCCGTCAGCCCGGGGACAGGGACGGAGAATGAGCAGTTCTTC. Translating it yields CAVSPGTGTENEQFF.

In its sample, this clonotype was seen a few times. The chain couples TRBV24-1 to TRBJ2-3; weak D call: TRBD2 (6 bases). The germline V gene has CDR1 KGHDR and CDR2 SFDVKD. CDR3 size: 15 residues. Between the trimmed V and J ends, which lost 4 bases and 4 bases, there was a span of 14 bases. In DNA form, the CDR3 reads TGTGCCACCAGTGAATTGGGGGGAGAAGCAGATACGCAGTATTTT. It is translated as CATSELGGEADTQYF.